The present T cell receptor beta chain was sequenced within a study of shared clonotypes between healthy human individuals (dated by TCRdb to the early 2020s). Background on the whole study: A few men and a couple of women, aged 18 to 49 years, made up the cohort. Per donor, three plates each were used for CD4 naive and CD4 memory, two for CD8 naive, and one for CD8 memory. The study deeply sequenced blood TCR repertoires of several healthy adults to estimate repertoire size and the extent of clonotype sharing between individuals. To increase sequencing depth and limit assay-specific biases, different laboratories used diverse techniques to prepare libraries and sequence TCR repertoires. Leukapheresis yielded between about 0.85 and 10 billion PBMCs per donor. Overall results and qualifications from the work: Rarefaction of sorted-subset datasets indicated incomplete sequencing despite the large sequencing depth. Sampling was restricted to blood, and TCR repertoires in tissues likely differ from the TCR repertoires found in blood. Estimated clonotype richness was generally larger for naive than for memory subsets. Because the study included a small number of donors, the genetic and exposure-history diversity represented was limited. When a handful of donors were compared, the shared fraction of clonotypes was roughly 4.8% for naive CD4, 3% to 4% for naive CD8, 2.3% for memory CD4, and around 0.37% for memory CD8. Pairwise subsampling indicated that sequencing depth was expected to affect the degree of clonotype sharing among donors. Compared with non-shared clonotypes, clonotypes shared by all four sorted-subset donors had higher generation probabilities.

CDR1 and CDR2, per the germline V gene, are MDHEN and SYDVKM. V is cut by 6 bases and J by 6 bases, and the space between the germline ends is 21 bases. The CDR3 runs 16 amino acids, cysteine and phenylalanine included. Kept here is only the CDR3 DNA, which spans 48 bases and is read in frame from base 1. Donors were healthy HIV-negative adults with no recently reported acute infections or vaccinations. All donors were Caucasian adults living in Nashville, Tennessee, USA. CD4+ T cells were enriched by magnetic negative selection; naive cells were then positively selected on CD45RA, and the negative fraction formed the memory subset. Blood was obtained by leukapheresis, after which PBMCs were separated by Ficoll-Histopaque density gradient centrifugation and cryopreserved in liquid nitrogen vapor phase. Analytical flow cytometry was used to check the purity and quantity of each magnetically sorted T cell population. From each sorted fraction, genomic DNA was isolated and quantified by UV absorbance on a Nanodrop 2000c.

Using the deep immunoSEQ assay, multiplex PCR amplified TCR CDR3 regions from genomic DNA. Extracted genomic DNA from each cell subset was spread evenly across all wells of several immunoSEQ 96-well plates, with each plate serving as a replicate. For sorted subsets, about 210 ng of genomic DNA, equivalent to 25,000 to 35,000 T cell genomes, went into each replicate PCR. Purified libraries were quantified with a Qubit 3.0 fluorometer, sized on a Bioanalyzer 2100, and re-quantified with the KAPA Library Quantification kit. Every immunoSEQ 96-well plate was sequenced on a separate single-read 150-cycle Illumina NextSeq 550 flow cell. For the original study's pipeline: Because only junctional sequences without quality scores were contained in the immunoSEQ output, filtering matching that applied to full-length reads could not be performed. To assign V/J genes and CDR3, sequences were annotated against IMGT germline references using PyIR, a Python wrapper for IgBLAST v1.9. Reads were removed for weak V/J assignments (E-value above 1e-6), missing CDR3, stop codons, out-of-frame junctions, or ambiguous translated residues. V3J clonotypes were defined by identical inferred V gene, J gene, and CDR3 amino acid sequence. Percentage overlap between repertoires was computed as shared unique clonotypes divided by the size of the smaller repertoire. Repertoire richness was assessed with RTK rarefaction, the Chao1 estimator, and Recon v2.1 estimates of unobserved clonotypes. Generation probabilities were computed with OLGA for all TCRbeta clonotypes obtained by the gDNA method from a handful of donors. TCRdb provides this immuneACCESS table in a form limited to in-frame rearrangements. Some clones are lacking; in checked studies, under half of them reflect an unresolved V gene, and why the rest are absent is not known. The V and J calls and clone size are taken from that table; D and trimming were inferred from the DNA. The sample records 1,500,000 or so clones, approximately 98.5% of which are singletons. 0.36% of the sample goes to the ten largest clones.

Remarks on this clone: Its antigen is unknown. Per-nucleotide qualities are absent, and no much larger clonotype sits a single base away.

This TCR was sampled from a man aged 25 to 40 in good health. The sequenced sample was naive CD4+ T cells sorted from blood. The cell subset or site label, as the study defines it: CD45RA+ positively selected. The rearranged chain carries TRBV28 and TRBJ1-5; TRBD1 might be the D gene, on 5 matching bases. The CDR3 sequence is CASRGPGGTRGQPQHF. The DNA is TGTGCCAGCAGGGGCCCTGGAGGGACCCGAGGTCAGCCCCAGCATTTT. The full variable domain, with segments outside the CDR3 supplied by the reference TRBV28 and TRBJ1-5 proteins, appears as DVKVTQSSRYLVKRTGEKVFLECVQDMDHENMFWYRQDPGLGLRLIYFSYDVKMKEKGDIPEGYSVSREKKERFSLILESASTNQTSMYLCASRGPGGTRGQPQHFGDGTRLSIL.